The T cell receptor beta chain under discussion was sequenced for a study of response to subunit inactivated influenza vaccine. Of note for this clonotype: The junction and the germline gene differ at one end; a read error may be behind it.

TCRdb independently ran MiXCR on the RT-PCR reads; one entry per CDR3 protein. This sample carries some 520,000 distinct CDR3 sequences, approximately 15% of them seen once, and the ten largest clones take less than 4%. Looked up from germline, CDR1 is LGHDT and CDR2 is YNNKEL (reference sequence). The length of the CDR3 is 17 residues. The chain joins TRBV3-1 to TRBJ2-6; possible D gene TRBD1, 5 bases. This TCR was sampled from a man aged 45 to 75 who received an inactivated influenza vaccine. Sequenced material: CD4+ T cells sorted from PBMCs, taken about 23 months after vaccination. CDR3 nucleotides: TGTGCCAGCAGCCAAAGTCCAGGTATCGCTGGGGCCAACATCCTGACTTTC. Translation gives CASSQSPGIAGANILTF.